This T cell receptor (beta chain) is drawn from a study of T-cell memory formation after mild COVID-19. On this clonotype: Its antigen is as yet unknown.

The V gene lost 1 base and the J gene lost 0 bases, with 7 bases spanning the gap. Germline V gene sequence: CDR1 LGHNA, CDR2 YSLEER. This CDR3 is built from 15 residues. Study-wide points: Some clones that responded turned up in pre-infection memory, which suggests that cross-reactive memory joined in. Contracting CD4+ clones sat mainly in CM and EM; CD8+ in EMRA. Clones that contracted from day 15 to 85 had balanced CD4/CD8; later expanders were CD4+ biased.

TCR alpha and TCR beta cDNA libraries carrying sample barcodes and UMIs came from 5'RACE with constant-segment primers. TCRdb processed the 5' RACE reads anew with MiXCR; each CDR3 protein has one entry. The table shows 130,000 to 150,000 distinct CDR3 sequences, with roughly 19% occurring only once. The chain employs TRBV4-3 and TRBJ2-1; a possible D gene is TRBD2 (5 bases). The source of this sequence is an adult woman who had mild COVID-19 (a few samples of this study predate the infection). Cell type and time point are not known. The sample taken for sequencing was PBMCs or a T cell subset sorted from them (not recorded which). The CDR3 coding sequence is TGCGCCAGCAGCCAAGGTGGGAGCTCCTACAATGAGCAGTTCTTC. Its translation: CASSQGGSSYNEQFF.